This passage covers 31 T cell receptor beta chains from one sample sequenced in a study of shared clonotypes between healthy human individuals. Assay: immunoSEQ multiplex PCR; the TCRdb copy retains only in-frame clones and omits some. The sample comprises roughly 500,000 clones, roughly 80% of which are singletons, and roughly 12% rests with the top ten. The sequenced material came from PBMCs. The receptors come from a woman aged 40-49 years in good health. Some clones in this sample may be carry-over from other donors' samples.

The J gene is TRBJ1-3, the V gene TRBV6-5; 8 bases line up with TRBD1. This CDR3 contains 13 residues. After removal of 8 bases from V and 5 bases from J, the junction contained 5 bases not matched to a gene. From germline, CDR1 is MNHEY and CDR2 SVGAGI. CDR3: CASSRQGRNTIYF. CDR3 in DNA: TGTGCCAGCTCCCGACAGGGGCGAAACACCATATATTTT.

Only a few counts were recorded for this clone. V and J are TRBV27 and TRBJ2-7; no reliable D call. The ends were cut back, 3 bases at V and 3 bases at J, with 12 bases in the middle. Germline V gene data show CDR1 as MNHEY and CDR2 as SMNVEV (reference sequence). This CDR3 is built from 14 residues. CDR3 DNA sequence: TGTGCCAGCAGTTTCCGCAGAACTAACTACGAGCAGTACTTC. It encodes CASSFRRTNYEQYF.

With respect to this clone: This likely reflects a read error, since a far larger clone is one base away. The chain joins TRBV10-1 to TRBJ2-7, with D possibly being TRBD1 (7 bases). CDR3 length equals 14 residues. CDR1 is WNHNN, CDR2 SYGVQD, per germline (reference sequence). The CDR3, as DNA: TGCCCCAGCAGTGAGAATCTTCAGGGGGGCGAGCAGTACTTC. It specifies CPSSENLQGGEQYF.

The CDR3 coding sequence is TGTGCCAGCACCCAAAGAGGGTGGCCCGATGAGCAGTTCTTC. Protein sequence: CASTQRGWPDEQFF. The rearrangement links TRBV7-2 to TRBJ2-1; tentative D call: TRBD2 (5 bases). There are 14 residues in the CDR3. The V end was cut by 7 bases, the J end by 8 bases, with 18 bases between. Germline CDR1 SGHTA, CDR2 FQGNSA.

The chain couples TRBV28 to TRBJ2-7, with 7 bases aligning to TRBD1. Germline V CDR1 and CDR2: MDHEN, SYDVKM. The CDR3 totals 15 residues. V shed 3 bases and J 2 bases; nucleotides not matched to a gene: 7. The DNA for the CDR3 is TGTGCCAGCAGTTTTGCAGGGGGACCTCCCTACGAGCAGTACTTC. It specifies CASSFAGGPPYEQYF.

On this clone: This sequence is one base from a far larger clone and is likely a read error. Within the sample, other DNA sequences also encode this same CDR3. The V call is TRBV5-4, the J call TRBJ1-1, with D uncertain. In germline, CDR1 is SGHNT, CDR2 YYREEE (reference sequence). The length of the CDR3 is 13 residues. The CDR3 protein is CASSLGGRPEAFF. The DNA of the CDR3 is TGTGCCAGCAGCTTGGGGGGTCGCCCTGAGGCTTTCTTT.

The gene calls are TRBV15 and TRBJ2-7; 8 nucleotides align to TRBD1. Per the germline V gene, CDR1 is LNHNV and CDR2 is YYDKDF (reference sequence). V trimming: 5 bases; J trimming: 5 bases; junction bases outside the gene matches: 2. This CDR3 is built from 12 residues. CDR3 bases: TGTGCCACCAGCCAGGGGGCTAACGAGCAGTACTTC. It is translated as CATSQGANEQYF.

Note on this clone: A far bigger clonotype differs at one base, so this is likely a read error. The J gene is TRBJ2-3, the V gene TRBV4-3; 8 nucleotides match TRBD2. CDR1 is LGHNA and CDR2 is YSLEER in the germline V gene. The CDR3 has 16 amino acids. The CDR3 DNA follows: TGCGTCAGCAGCCAAGATAGGGGACTAGGCGCAGATACGCAGTATTTT. Its translation: CVSSQDRGLGADTQYF.

The chain employs TRBV15 and TRBJ2-6, with TRBD1 matching over 8 bases. CDR3 length: 15 residues. The V segment lost 0 bases and the J segment 10 bases; nucleotides outside the gene matches: 5. Per germline, CDR1 LNHNV and CDR2 YYDKDF (reference sequence). The CDR3 spells CATSRDPGQGNVLTF. For the CDR3, the DNA is TGTGCCACCAGCAGAGATCCAGGACAGGGAAACGTCCTGACTTTC.

The table lists this clone with a count of one. The V call is TRBV11-3, the J call TRBJ1-1; D remains ambiguous. The V end was cut by 5 bases, the J end by 3 bases, with 10 bases between. The CDR3 is 13 residues long. Germline-derived CDR1 and CDR2 are SGHNT and YENEEA. CDR3 coding DNA: TGTGCCAGCAGCAAGGGTCGGTACACTGAAGCTTTCTTT. Translation gives CASSKGRYTEAFF.

This rearrangement joins TRBV15 to TRBJ2-7; TRBD2 agrees at 10 bases. The junction had 13 bases not matched to a gene; V was cut back by 0 bases and J by 5 bases. The CDR3 has 18 residues. Germline CDR1 is LNHNV and CDR2 is YYDKDF (reference sequence). DNA of the CDR3: TGTGCCACCAGCAGAGAAAGTACGCTAGCGGGAGTTCGGGACGAGCAGTACTTC. Protein sequence: CATSRESTLAGVRDEQYF.

The genes are TRBV9 and TRBJ1-2, with D uncertain. The CDR3 loop spans 13 amino acids. The V gene's germline CDR1 is SGDLS and CDR2 YYNGEE. The V end was cut by 0 bases, the J end by 6 bases, with 9 bases between. The CDR3 coding sequence is TGTGCCAGCAGCGTAGACGGGATAGATGGCTACACCTTC. Translated, it gives CASSVDGIDGYTF. The full variable domain, in which reference TRBV9 and TRBJ1-2 provide the parts outside the CDR3, is DSGVTQTPKHLITATGQRVTLRCSPRSGDLSVYWYQQSLDQGLQFLIQYYNGEERAKGNILERFSAQQFPDLHSELNLSSLELGDSALYFCASSVDGIDGYTFGSGTRLTVV.

With respect to this clone: This specimen includes other DNA sequences encoding the same CDR3. CDR3 sequence reads: CAWSVGYGYTF. The CDR3 DNA reads as TGTGCCTGGAGTGTCGGGTATGGCTACACCTTC. The chain joins TRBV30 to TRBJ1-2; D call uncertain. The germline V and J ends were trimmed by 0 bases and 5 bases, with 4 bases remaining between them. CDR1 and CDR2 from the germline V gene are GTSNPN and SVGIG (reference sequence). The CDR3 loop spans 11 amino acids.

The chain uses TRBV15 and TRBJ2-7; 16 bases align to TRBD2. The V gene end was trimmed by 2 bases and the J gene end by 2 bases; junction bases not matched to a gene: 3. This CDR3 has 17 residues. Germline-derived CDR1 and CDR2 are LNHNV and YYDKDF (reference sequence). In DNA form, the CDR3 reads TGTGCCACCAGCAGATTGGGACTAGCGGGAGGGACCTACGAGCAGTACTTC. It specifies CATSRLGLAGGTYEQYF.

As to this clone: A far more abundant clone sits one base away, making this likely a read error. The identical CDR3 is also encoded by other nucleotide sequences in the sample. The chain carries TRBV4-1 and TRBJ2-7, with 14 bases aligning to TRBD2. Looked up from germline, CDR1 is MGHRA and CDR2 is YSYEKL. The CDR3 sequence is 16 residues long. With 0 bases clipped from V and 6 bases from J, the junction kept 4 bases outside the gene matches. The CDR3 here is CASSQEGTSGSIEQYF. As DNA, the CDR3 is TGCGCCAGCAGCCAAGAAGGGACTAGCGGGAGCATCGAGCAGTACTTC.

The count of this clone is one. It is likely a read error: a sequence one base away is far more abundant. This is likely a read error, given that the CDR3 carries no conserved phenylalanine or tryptophan at its end. The rearrangement joins TRBV5-6 to TRBJ1-2, with TRBD1 matching 8 bases. With V trimmed by 4 bases and J by 1 base, 9 bases remained unmatched. The CDR3 contains 16 residues. Germline V CDR1 and CDR2: SGHDT, YYEEEE. CDR3 DNA: TGTGCCAGCAGCCCGGACAGGGCTTTCCTTAACTATGGCTACACCGTC. The encoded protein is CASSPDRAFLNYGYTV.

With respect to this clone: A much larger clone differs from this one at a single base, so this may be a read error. Other DNA sequences from this sample encode an identical CDR3 as well. This chain uses TRBV2 with TRBJ2-3; 10 bases fit TRBD2. The CDR3 covers 15 residues. CDR1 and CDR2 (germline): SNHLY, FYNNEI. CDR3 sequence reads: CASNKREGRADTQYF. CDR3 nucleotide sequence: TGTGCCAGCAATAAGCGGGAGGGCCGAGCAGACACGCAGTATTTT.

The chain links TRBV4-3 to TRBJ2-7; 11 positions match TRBD2. J lost 3 bases, V lost 3 bases, and 4 bases had no gene match. CDR3 size: 15 residues. Germline values: CDR1 LGHNA, CDR2 YSLEER. CDR3 in DNA: TGCGCCAGCAGCCACTTAGCGGGAGGGGACTACGAGCAGTACTTC. It encodes CASSHLAGGDYEQYF.

The chain is built from TRBV5-1 and TRBJ2-2; D is possibly TRBD2 (6 bases). V was pared by 7 bases and J by 5 bases, with 18 bases between. The germline CDR1 and CDR2 sequences are SGHRS and YFSETQ. The length of the CDR3 is 15 residues. CDR3 protein: CASDTVGSGTGELFF. CDR3 sequence (DNA): TGCGCCAGCGATACCGTCGGGAGCGGAACCGGGGAGCTGTTTTTT.

This clone was seen a single time. V gene TRBV11-2 combines with J gene TRBJ2-2, with D unresolved. CDR1 and CDR2 (germline): SGHAT, FQNNGV. Trimming left V 4 bases short and J 4 bases short, with 7 bases between. CDR3 size: 13 residues. CDR3 region: CASSSSVTGELFF. CDR3 coding DNA: TGTGCCAGCAGCTCCTCCGTCACCGGGGAGCTGTTTTTT.

Remarks on this clone: A far larger clone is only one base removed, so a read error is likely. Other DNA sequences in this sample translate to the same CDR3. The chain couples TRBV2 to TRBJ1-5; D is possibly TRBD1 (6 bases). Germline CDR1 reads SNHLY; CDR2 reads FYNNEI. Trimming cost V 0 bases and J 6 bases, with 12 bases left between them. The length of the CDR3 is 15 residues. DNA of the CDR3: TGTGCCAGCAGTGAAGCGCGGGGGGCTGGTCAGCCCCAGCATTTT. This encodes CASSEARGAGQPQHF.

The V gene is TRBV5-8, the J gene TRBJ2-7; D remains unclear. Germline CDR1 reads SGHTS; CDR2 reads YDEGEE. The length of the CDR3 is 16 residues. V shed 4 bases and J shed 0 bases, with 17 bases lying between them. The CDR3 spells CASSTPGRLASYEQYF. As DNA, the CDR3 is TGTGCCAGCAGCACCCCGGGTAGGTTAGCCTCCTACGAGCAGTACTTC.

The chain combines TRBV27 with TRBJ1-1; 8 positions match TRBD1. J lost 1 base, V lost 6 bases, and 10 bases had no gene match. This CDR3 is 16 amino acids long. Per germline, CDR1 MNHEY and CDR2 SMNVEV (reference sequence). CDR3 in amino acids: CASRRITGGRNTEAFF. CDR3 DNA: TGTGCCAGCAGACGAATTACAGGGGGACGGAACACTGAAGCTTTCTTT.

The chain employs TRBV6-5 and TRBJ2-5; TRBD1 matches at 12 bases. The junction had 9 bases not matched to a gene; V was cut back by 8 bases and J by 5 bases. Germline values: CDR1 MNHEY, CDR2 SVGAGI. The CDR3 consists of 15 residues. The CDR3 spells CASARDRGRGETQYF. CDR3 in DNA: TGTGCCAGCGCCCGGGACAGGGGGCGCGGGGAGACCCAGTACTTC.

As regards this clone: A far larger clone is one base from this, pointing to a likely read error. Other DNA sequences within the sample encode an identical CDR3. The J gene is TRBJ1-5, the V gene TRBV5-5; D unclear. Germline lookup yields CDR1 SGHKS and CDR2 YYEKEE (reference sequence). This CDR3 is 14 amino acids long. Trimming shortened V by 2 bases and J by 5 bases, and 11 bases separated the two germline ends. The CDR3 region has the DNA TGTGCCAGCAGCTTAAGGACTGAACATCAGCCCCAGCATTTT. Translated: CASSLRTEHQPQHF.

The V and J genes are TRBV7-2 and TRBJ2-1; possibly TRBD2 for D (5 bases). Deletions cut 4 bases from V and 8 bases from J, with 15 bases between. The germline V gene encodes CDR1 SGHTA and CDR2 FQGNSA. The CDR3 loop spans 14 amino acids. This CDR3 reads CASSSHARADEQFF. In nucleotides, the CDR3 is TGTGCCAGCAGCTCGCACGCGAGGGCCGATGAGCAGTTCTTC.

The chain links TRBV18 to TRBJ1-4; 11 bases align to TRBD1. V shed 8 bases, J shed 7 bases, and the junction held 3 bases outside the gene matches. In germline, CDR1 is KGHSH, CDR2 LQKENI. The CDR3 contains 13 residues. CDR3 bases: TGTGCCAGCAAGGGACAGGGGGTTGAAAAACTGTTTTTT. It yields the protein CASKGQGVEKLFF.

The gene calls are TRBV4-3 and TRBJ2-6; D possibly uses TRBD1 or TRBD2 (5 bases each). This CDR3 contains 16 residues. Per the germline V gene, CDR1 is LGHNA and CDR2 is YSLEER. Trimming removed 2 bases at V and 4 bases at J, with 12 bases between. CDR3 sequence reads: CASSQNQGDGANVLTF. DNA for the CDR3: TGCGCCAGCAGCCAAAACCAGGGAGACGGGGCCAACGTCCTGACTTTC.

Remarks on this clone: A read error likely explains this, since a far larger clone differs by one base. Different DNA sequences within this sample yield the same CDR3. The J gene is TRBJ1-2, the V gene TRBV7-9; D is ambiguous. Germline loops: CDR1 SEHNR, CDR2 FQNEAQ (reference sequence). The CDR3 has 13 residues. Written as DNA, the CDR3 is TGTGCCAGCAGCTTCGTCAGCAACTATGGCTACACATTC. Translating gives CASSFVSNYGYTF.

CDR3 protein: CASSFRRTSTDTQYF. The CDR3 DNA reads TGTGCCAGCAGCTTCCGACGGACTAGCACAGATACGCAGTATTTT. V usage is TRBV5-5 and J usage is TRBJ2-3; TRBD2 might be the D (5 bases). In germline, CDR1 is SGHKS, CDR2 YYEKEE (reference sequence). Trimming removed 2 bases at V and 0 bases at J, with 10 bases between. The CDR3 spans 15 residues.

A word on this clone: A far larger clone is only one base removed, so a read error is likely. This rearrangement joins TRBV7-9 to TRBJ2-2; the D gene is possibly TRBD2 (6 bases). There are 14 residues in the CDR3. The germline gives CDR1 SEHNR, CDR2 FQNEAQ (reference sequence). V was trimmed by 1 base and J by 7 bases, leaving 10 bases between them. Here the CDR3 DNA reads TGTGCCAGCAGCTTAGTACTAGCCGGCGGGGAGCTGTTTTTT. Its protein is CASSLVLAGGELFF.